The 25 T cell receptor beta chains presented below share a single source sample, sequenced in a study of cytomegalovirus exposure and HLA in healthy donors. The study ran its PCR with 60 Vbeta and 13 Jbeta primers. Repertoires were generated with immunoSEQ multiplex PCR, while TCRdb's copy carries only in-frame clones and drops some. The table lists over 95,000 clones, about 80% of them singletons. The material sequenced was PBMCs. The receptors stem from a human donor in good health.

This rearrangement joins TRBV7-2 to TRBJ2-5, with 8 bases that match TRBD2. Germline V lookup: CDR1 SGHTA, CDR2 FQGNSA. Trimming removed 4 bases from V and 5 bases from J; junction bases left unmatched: 9. CDR3 length: 15 residues. The CDR3: CASSWSGGRSETQYF. CDR3 sequence (DNA): TGTGCCAGCAGCTGGTCGGGGGGGCGTTCCGAGACCCAGTACTTC. Based on the CDR3 plus reference TRBV7-2 and TRBJ2-5, the full variable domain is GAGVSQSPSNKVTEKGKDVELRCDPISGHTALYWYRQSLGQGLEFLIYFQGNSAPDKSGLPSDRFSAERTGGSVSTLTIQRTQQEDSAVYLCASSWSGGRSETQYFGPGTRLLVL.

The chain uses TRBV29-1 and TRBJ2-7; tentatively, D is TRBD1 (6 bases). The CDR3 has 14 residues. V lost 5 bases, J lost 0 bases, and 14 bases lay in between. Germline V CDR1 and CDR2: SQVTM, ANQGSEA. This chain's CDR3 is CSVRLGAASYEQYF. CDR3 nucleotide sequence: TGCAGCGTTAGGCTGGGGGCGGCCTCCTACGAGCAGTACTTC.

Comments on this clone: Other DNA sequences in the same sample also yield this CDR3. The chain couples TRBV29-1 to TRBJ2-2; 8 nucleotides match TRBD2. The germline V gene has CDR1 SQVTM and CDR2 ANQGSEA. CDR3 size: 17 residues. CDR3 nucleotide sequence: TGCAGTGTCGTTGAGGCGGGGGGCCTACTGAACACCGGGGAGCTGTTTTTT. Its translation: CSVVEAGGLLNTGELFF.

The chain joins TRBV5-1 to TRBJ2-1, with D tentatively TRBD2 (6 bases). Trimming took off 3 bases at V and 9 bases at J, with 19 bases between the two ends. Germline CDR1 SGHRS, CDR2 YFSETQ. CDR3 length equals 15 residues. This CDR3 reads CASSWGDPELGEQFF. CDR3 bases: TGCGCCAGCAGCTGGGGGGACCCCGAGTTGGGTGAGCAGTTCTTC.

The V and J genes are TRBV10-2 and TRBJ2-5; possible D gene TRBD2, 6 bases. The CDR3 has 15 residues. Between the trimmed V and J ends, which lost 4 bases and 5 bases, there was a span of 17 bases. Germline CDR1 WSHSY, CDR2 SAAADI. CDR3 DNA: TGCGCCAGCAGTGTCGATGCGCGGGGTCGGGAGACCCAGTACTTC. This translates into CASSVDARGRETQYF.

The V call is TRBV7-9, the J call TRBJ1-2; D not certain. The CDR3 has 14 amino acids. The V end was cut by 3 bases, the J end by 4 bases, with 12 bases between. CDR1 and CDR2 from the germline V gene are SEHNR and FQNEAQ (reference sequence). CDR3 nucleotide sequence: TGTGCCAGCAGCTTGAGAGGGTCCGTCTATGGCTACACCTTC. Amino acid sequence: CASSLRGSVYGYTF. Complete variable domain (other parts from reference TRBV7-9 and TRBJ1-2): DTGVSQNPRHKITKRGQNVTFRCDPISEHNRLYWYRQTLGQGPEFLTYFQNEAQLEKSRLLSDRFSAERPKGSFSTLEIQRTEQGDSAMYLCASSLRGSVYGYTFGSGTRLTVV.

The rearrangement links TRBV4-2 to TRBJ2-1, with no clear D. The CDR3 is 17 residues long. Germline CDR1 reads LGHNA; CDR2 reads YNFKEQ. V lost 0 bases and J 0 bases, leaving 12 bases between the germline ends. DNA of the CDR3: TGTGCCAGCAGCCAAGAGACTCCGAGAAACTCCTACAATGAGCAGTTCTTC. Its translation is CASSQETPRNSYNEQFF.

The chain couples TRBV7-6 to TRBJ2-2; no definite D call. CDR3 length equals 12 residues. V gave up 6 bases and J gave up 4 bases, with 6 bases separating them. Germline values: CDR1 SGHVS, CDR2 FNYEAQ. The chain's CDR3 is CASRFSTGELFF. Here the CDR3 DNA reads TGTGCCAGCAGATTCAGCACCGGGGAGCTGTTTTTT.

There are a few counts of this clone. This chain connects TRBV28 to TRBJ1-2; 8 bases line up with TRBD1. Germline CDR1 is MDHEN and CDR2 is SYDVKM. Losses at the gene ends were 5 bases for V and 4 bases for J; bases not matched to a gene: 9. This CDR3 is built from 15 residues. CDR3: CASSGTGEPLYGYTF. CDR3 DNA: TGTGCCAGCAGTGGGACAGGCGAGCCCCTCTATGGCTACACCTTC.

This rearrangement joins TRBV9 to TRBJ2-3; possibly TRBD1 for D (6 bases). The CDR3 is 12 residues long. Trimming cost V 6 bases and J 3 bases, with 8 bases left between them. Germline V gene data show CDR1 as SGDLS and CDR2 as YYNGEE. DNA for the CDR3: TGTGCCAGCAACACAGGGACAGATACGCAGTATTTT. It specifies CASNTGTDTQYF.

This sequence joins TRBV25-1 and TRBJ2-7; D is uncertain. The CDR3 length is 13 residues. The germline CDR1 and CDR2 sequences are MGHDK and SYGVNS. The germline V and J ends were trimmed by 8 bases and 3 bases, with 14 bases remaining between them. CDR3 region: CASSPPAVYEQYF. As DNA, the CDR3 is TGTGCCAGCTCCCCCCCCGCAGTCTACGAGCAGTACTTC.

The J gene is TRBJ1-5, the V gene TRBV5-4; tentative D call: TRBD1 (6 bases). CDR3 length: 14 amino acids. Deletions cut 2 bases from V and 2 bases from J, with 8 bases between. CDR1 and CDR2 (germline): SGHNT, YYREEE (reference sequence). The CDR3 bases are TGTGCCAGCAGCTTAGCAGGGGGCAATCAGCCCCAGCATTTT. Translation gives CASSLAGGNQPQHF.

The V and J genes are TRBV18 and TRBJ1-2, with 8 bases that match TRBD1. Looked up from germline, CDR1 is KGHSH and CDR2 is LQKENI. The CDR3 is made up of 16 amino acids. The trim removed 0 bases at V and 6 bases at J, leaving 9 bases unmatched. The CDR3: CASSPPSQGAQNGYTF. DNA of the CDR3: TGTGCCAGCTCACCACCCTCCCAGGGGGCGCAAAATGGCTACACCTTC.

V and J are TRBV27 and TRBJ2-1, with 10 nucleotides matching TRBD2. CDR1 MNHEY and CDR2 SMNVEV come from the germline V gene (reference sequence). With V trimmed by 8 bases and J by 6 bases, 1 base remained unmatched. This CDR3 has 12 residues. The DNA of the CDR3 is TGTGCCAGCTCTAGCGGGAGCAATGAGCAGTTCTTC. Protein product: CASSSGSNEQFF.

This CDR3 is CASSSTGYNSPLHF. The CDR3 DNA is TGTGCCAGCAGCTCGACGGGTTATAATTCACCCCTCCACTTT. The V gene is TRBV7-9, the J gene TRBJ1-6; D remains unclear. Germline V gene data show CDR1 as SEHNR and CDR2 as FQNEAQ (reference sequence). Trimming removed 4 bases at V and 4 bases at J, with 8 bases between. This CDR3 contains 14 residues.

The J gene is TRBJ2-7, the V gene TRBV5-4; 9 bases line up with TRBD1. Germline values: CDR1 SGHNT, CDR2 YYREEE (reference sequence). The trim removed 5 bases at V and 1 base at J, leaving 4 bases unmatched. CDR3 size: 14 residues. Here the CDR3 reads CASRRDRESYEQYF. The CDR3 nucleotides are TGTGCCAGCAGACGGGACAGGGAGTCCTACGAGCAGTACTTC.

This clone came up a few times. J is TRBJ2-7 and V is TRBV7-9, with D unresolved. V was clipped by 2 bases and J by 3 bases, with 11 bases between them. This CDR3 has 14 residues. Germline V gene lookup returns CDR1 SEHNR and CDR2 FQNEAQ (reference sequence). The CDR3 is CASSLSRGYYEQYF. The CDR3 DNA follows: TGTGCCAGCAGCTTAAGCAGAGGATACTACGAGCAGTACTTC.

This clone appeared a few times. The CDR3 nucleotides are TGTGCCAGCAGCGCCCCGGGGTCACCCACTGAAGCTTTCTTT. Encoded protein: CASSAPGSPTEAFF. This chain joins TRBV5-6 and TRBJ1-1; unclear D gene. V was cut by 4 bases and J by 4 bases, with 14 bases left in between. This CDR3 has 14 residues. Per the germline V gene, CDR1 is SGHDT and CDR2 is YYEEEE.

This clone appeared a few times. The chain has TRBV14 and TRBJ1-2; maybe TRBD1 (5 bases). This CDR3 region has 14 residues. V lost 0 bases to trimming and J lost 5 bases, with 10 bases between them. Germline lookup yields CDR1 SGHDN and CDR2 FVKESK. In nucleotides, the CDR3 is TGTGCCAGCAGCCAAGAAAGGGACTTATATGGCTACACCTTC. Translated, it gives CASSQERDLYGYTF.

This chain's CDR3 is CASSIQGQGSHF. CDR3 DNA sequence: TGTGCCAGCAGTATCCAGGGACAGGGTAGCCACTTT. The chain carries TRBV2 and TRBJ1-6, with 9 bases identical to TRBD1. Germline loops: CDR1 SNHLY, CDR2 FYNNEI. This CDR3 is 12 amino acids long. V lost 5 bases, J lost 18 bases, and 8 bases stayed unmatched.

The rearrangement uses TRBV7-8 and TRBJ1-2; 7 bases agree with TRBD1. V lost 5 bases and J lost 8; bases outside the gene matches: 11. Per the germline V gene, CDR1 is SGHVS and CDR2 is FQNEAQ. The CDR3 consists of 14 residues. Written as DNA, the CDR3 is TGTGCCAGCAGCCTACAAACAGGGGATGGCGGCTACACCTTC. Translated: CASSLQTGDGGYTF.

This clone showed up just a few times. V and J are TRBV19 and TRBJ2-2; 7 nucleotides align to TRBD1. V was clipped by 3 bases and J by 1 base; unmatched bases: 5. From germline, CDR1 is LNHDA and CDR2 SQIVND (reference sequence). The CDR3 covers 16 residues. As DNA, the CDR3 is TGTGCCAGTAGTATCCCTTGGACAGGGAACACCGGGGAGCTGTTTTTT. As protein: CASSIPWTGNTGELFF.

The chain couples TRBV6-1 to TRBJ2-1, with 7 positions matching TRBD2. CDR1 is MNHNS and CDR2 is SASEGT in the germline V gene. The CDR3 has 13 residues. The V gene end was trimmed by 10 bases and the J gene end by 8 bases; junction bases not matched to a gene: 11. CDR3 nucleotides: TGTGCCATTGCGGGAGTTGTGTCTTATGAGCAGTTCTTC. It is translated as CAIAGVVSYEQFF.

The V call is TRBV28, the J call TRBJ1-5; 7 positions agree with TRBD1. CDR3 length: 15 amino acids. Germline V lookup: CDR1 MDHEN, CDR2 SYDVKM. Unmatched junction bases numbered 7, after V lost 5 bases and J lost 3 bases. CDR3 region: CASSQKGGPNQPQHF. In DNA, the CDR3 is TGTGCCAGCAGTCAAAAAGGGGGCCCCAATCAGCCCCAGCATTTT.

V is TRBV5-8 and J is TRBJ2-1, with a weak D call TRBD2 (6 bases). The CDR3 loop spans 12 amino acids. The V gene's germline CDR1 is SGHTS and CDR2 YDEGEE. V was pared by 9 bases and J by 9 bases, with 16 bases between. The CDR3 region is CAIEGMGGEQFF. CDR3 coding DNA: TGTGCCATCGAGGGGATGGGGGGTGAGCAGTTCTTC.